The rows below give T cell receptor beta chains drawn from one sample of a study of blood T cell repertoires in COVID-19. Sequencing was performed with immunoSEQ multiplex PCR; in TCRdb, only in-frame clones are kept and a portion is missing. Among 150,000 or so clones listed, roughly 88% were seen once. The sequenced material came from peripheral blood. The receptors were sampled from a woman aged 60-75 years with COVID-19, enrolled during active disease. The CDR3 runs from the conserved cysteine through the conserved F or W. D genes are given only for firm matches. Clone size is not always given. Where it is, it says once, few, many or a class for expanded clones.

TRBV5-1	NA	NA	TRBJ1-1	TGCGCCAGCAGCTTGGAGGGGCAGGGGTTGAACACTGAAGCTTTCTTT	CASSLEGQGLNTEAFF
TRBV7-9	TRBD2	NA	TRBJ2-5	TGTGCCAGCAGCTCAGGTCAACCCGCCGTGTTAGCGGGGGAGACCCAGTACTTC	CASSSGQPAVLAGETQYF
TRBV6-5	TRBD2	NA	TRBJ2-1	TGTGCCAGCAGTCAGACTAGCAACTCCTACAATGAGCAGTTCTTC	CASSQTSNSYNEQFF
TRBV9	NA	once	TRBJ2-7	TGTGCCAGCAGCGTAGGGCAGGGGCGTTATGACGAGCAGTACTTC	CASSVGQGRYDEQYF
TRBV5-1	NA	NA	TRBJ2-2	TGCGCCAGCAGCTTACGGGACAAACACTACACCGGGGAGCTGTTTTTT	CASSLRDKHYTGELFF
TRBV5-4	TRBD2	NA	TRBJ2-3	TGTGCCAGCAGACTACTAGCGGGGAAGCCCGGGACAGATACGCAGTATTTT	CASRLLAGKPGTDTQYF
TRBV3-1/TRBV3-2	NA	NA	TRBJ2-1	TGTGCCAGCAGCTTATCTCTCGGGGTTTCCGGTGAGCAGTTCTTC	CASSLSLGVSGEQFF
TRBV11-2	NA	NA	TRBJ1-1	TGTGCCAGCAGCTTAGATTTGAGCAGGGGAACTGAAGCTTTCTTT	CASSLDLSRGTEAFF
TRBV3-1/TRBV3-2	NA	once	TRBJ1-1	TGTGCCAGCCGGCAAGCTATGAGATTTGAAGCTTTCTTT	CASRQAMRFEAFF
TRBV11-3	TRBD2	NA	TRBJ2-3	TGTGCCAGCAGCTCGGGACTAGCGGGGGTCACAGATACGCAGTATTTT	CASSSGLAGVTDTQYF
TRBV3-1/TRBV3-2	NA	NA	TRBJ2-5	TGTGCCAGCAGCCACGTAGGGGGAGCGTCAGAGACCCAGTACTTC	CASSHVGGASETQYF
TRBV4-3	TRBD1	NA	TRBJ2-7	TGCGCCAGCAGCCAATCTGAATCGGGACAGGGGGCCTACGAGCAGTACTTC	CASSQSESGQGAYEQYF
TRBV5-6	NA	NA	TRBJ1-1	TGTGCCAGCAGGAGGCCCGGGGTGAACACTGAAGCTTTCTTT	CASRRPGVNTEAFF
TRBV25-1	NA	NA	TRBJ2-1	TGTGCCAGCAGTGCCGGGTTCGCTTACAATGAGCAGTTCTTC	CASSAGFAYNEQFF
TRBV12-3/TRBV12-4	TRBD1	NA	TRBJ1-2	TGTGCCAGCAGTTTAGGACAGGGATATGGCTACACCTTC	CASSLGQGYGYTF
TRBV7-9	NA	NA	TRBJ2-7	TGTGCCAGCAGCTCGAATACCGGGGGCGAGCAGTACTTC	CASSSNTGGEQYF
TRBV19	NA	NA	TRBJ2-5	TGTGCCAGTAGTCGGATCGGCGAGGGGGAAGAGACCCAGTACTTC	CASSRIGEGEETQYF
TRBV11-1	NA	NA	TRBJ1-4	TGTGCCAGCAGATCTACAGGGAATGAAAAACTGTTTTTT	CASRSTGNEKLFF
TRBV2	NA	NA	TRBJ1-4	TGTGCCAGCAGTGTTAGATGGACTAATGAAAAACTGTTTTTT	CASSVRWTNEKLFF
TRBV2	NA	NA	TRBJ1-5	TGTGCCAGCAGTGGGTGGGGAGTGGATCAGCCCCAGCATTTT	CASSGWGVDQPQHF
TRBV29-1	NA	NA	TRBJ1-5	TGCAGCGTTTCCACCCAAGGGGGGGCCCAGCATTTT	CSVSTQGGAQHF
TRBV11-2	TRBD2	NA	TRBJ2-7	TGTGCCAGCAGCTTGGGGACTAGGGGCGCCGAGCAGTACTTC	CASSLGTRGAEQYF
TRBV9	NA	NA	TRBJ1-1	TGTGCCAGCAGCGTATTTGGGGAGGCTGAAGCTTTCTTT	CASSVFGEAEAFF
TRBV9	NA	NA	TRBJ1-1	TGTGCCAGCAGCGTAGAGGCAGGGCAGAACACTGAAGCTTTCTTT	CASSVEAGQNTEAFF
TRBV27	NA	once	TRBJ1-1	TGTGCCAGCAGTTTCGGGTCGAACACTGAAGCTTTCTTT	CASSFGSNTEAFF
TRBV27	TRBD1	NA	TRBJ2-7	TGTGCCAGCAGCCCTGGACAGGGTAGTTTCGACGAGCAGTACTTC	CASSPGQGSFDEQYF
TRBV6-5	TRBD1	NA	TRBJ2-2	TGTGCCAGCATCTACGGGACAGACGGGGAGCTGTTTTTT	CASIYGTDGELFF
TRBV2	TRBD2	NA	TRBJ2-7	TGTGCCAGCAACCAAGTGCGGGAGATTTACGAGCAGTACTTC	CASNQVREIYEQYF
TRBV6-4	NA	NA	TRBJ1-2	TGTGCCAGCAGTGACTCTCGGTCTAACTATGGCTACACCTTC	CASSDSRSNYGYTF
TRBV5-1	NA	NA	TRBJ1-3	TGCGCCAGCAGCCCTAGGACAGCTGGAAACACCATATATTTT	CASSPRTAGNTIYF
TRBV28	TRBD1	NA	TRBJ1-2	TGTGCCAGCCGGACAGGGGCCCTGTATGGCTACACCTTC	CASRTGALYGYTF
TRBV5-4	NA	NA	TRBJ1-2	TGTGCCAGCAGCCCAACACGAGGGGGGGGTGGCTACACCTTC	CASSPTRGGGGYTF
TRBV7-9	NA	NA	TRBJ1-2	TGTGCCAGCAGCTTACCAGCGACTGGGGGCTACACCTTC	CASSLPATGGYTF
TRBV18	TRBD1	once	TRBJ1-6	TGTGCCAGCTCAACTCAAGGGACAGGGGACACTTCACCCCTCCACTTT	CASSTQGTGDTSPLHF
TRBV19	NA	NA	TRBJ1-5	TGTGCCAGTAGTATAGATTTGAGGGTTGACAGCAATCAGCCCCAGCATTTT	CASSIDLRVDSNQPQHF
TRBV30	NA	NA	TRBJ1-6	TGTGCCTGGAATTGGGCGCGTGGTAATTCACCCCTCCACTTT	CAWNWARGNSPLHF
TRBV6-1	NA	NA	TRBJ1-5	TGTGCCAGCAGTGTCGGCTCAGGGGTTGGCAATCAGCCCCAGCATTTT	CASSVGSGVGNQPQHF
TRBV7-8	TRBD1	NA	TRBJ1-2	TGTGCCAGCAGCTTAGGGGTGACAGGGGACGGCTACACCTTC	CASSLGVTGDGYTF
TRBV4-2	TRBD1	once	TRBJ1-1	TGTGCCAGCAGCCAACGGACAGGGAGGGCCACTGAAGCTTTCTTT	CASSQRTGRATEAFF
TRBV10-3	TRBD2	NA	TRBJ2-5	TGTGCCATCAGTGAGGGGCGGGGGGAGACCCAGTACTTC	CAISEGRGETQYF
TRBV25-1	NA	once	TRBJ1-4	TGTGCCAGCAGTGAGGGCTTTGGGTCAGGCCAAAATGAAAAACTGTTTTTT	CASSEGFGSGQNEKLFF
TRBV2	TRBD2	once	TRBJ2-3	TGTGCCAGCAGTATAGGCGGGGGGGCGACAGATACGCAGTATTTT	CASSIGGGATDTQYF
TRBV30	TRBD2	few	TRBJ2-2	TGTGCCTGGAGTGGACTAGCGGGGGCCAACACCGGGGAGCTGTTTTTT	CAWSGLAGANTGELFF
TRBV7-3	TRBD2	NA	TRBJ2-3	TGTGCCAGCAGCTTATCTGCGGGGGGGCAAGCAGATACGCAGTATTTT	CASSLSAGGQADTQYF
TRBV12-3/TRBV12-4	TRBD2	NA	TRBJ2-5	TGTGCCAGCAGCGGACTAGCCTCGGAGACCCAGTACTTC	CASSGLASETQYF
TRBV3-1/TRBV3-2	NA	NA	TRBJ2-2	TGTGCCAGCAGCCCCACAGAGTTCGCCGGGGAGCTGTTTTTT	CASSPTEFAGELFF
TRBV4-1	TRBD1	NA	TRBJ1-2	TGCGCCAGCAGCCTAGGGACAGGGGGCGCTAACTATGGCTACACCTTC	CASSLGTGGANYGYTF
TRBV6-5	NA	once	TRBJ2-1	TGTGCCAGCAGTTACCGCCGAGAGAGGAATGAGCAGTTCTTC	CASSYRRERNEQFF
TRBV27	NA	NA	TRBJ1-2	TGTGCCAGCAGTCGTGGACTCTTCTATGGCTACACCTTC	CASSRGLFYGYTF
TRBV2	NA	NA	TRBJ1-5	TGTGCCAGCAGTCCGTTCACGGGGGGCAATCAGCCCCAGCATTTT	CASSPFTGGNQPQHF
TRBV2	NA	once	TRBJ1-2	TGTGCCAGCAGTGAAGCCATTCCTAACTATGGCTACACCTTC	CASSEAIPNYGYTF
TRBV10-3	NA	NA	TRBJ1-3	TGTGCCATCAGGAGGGATTCTGGAAACACCATATATTTT	CAIRRDSGNTIYF
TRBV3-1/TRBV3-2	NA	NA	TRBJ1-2	TGTGCCAGCAGCTTTTCCAGGGAAATTAACTATGGCTACACCTTC	CASSFSREINYGYTF